The 9 T cell receptor beta chains in this list originate from one sample, sequenced in a study of CD8 T cells in Susac syndrome. Random hexamers served to reverse transcribe roughly 0.45 to 1 ug RNA. TCRdb reanalysed the immunoSEQ multiplex PCR reads using MiXCR and keeps one entry per CDR3 protein. The sample contains approximately 190,000 distinct CDR3 sequences, around 96% of which appear only once. Sequenced material: CD4+ T cells from PBMCs. All receptors come from a human donor with multiple sclerosis.

This sequence joins TRBV6-4 and TRBJ2-2, with D hard to call. The germline V and J ends were trimmed by 4 bases and 5 bases, with 17 bases remaining between them. This CDR3 comprises 16 residues. CDR1 and CDR2 (germline): MRHNA, SNTAGT. CDR3 amino acids: CASSVTRQTQTGELFF. In nucleotides, the CDR3 is TGTGCCAGCAGTGTTACGAGACAAACGCAAACCGGGGAGCTGTTTTTT.

This chain connects TRBV3-1 to TRBJ1-6; D is undetermined. The CDR3 runs to 15 residues. Trimming pared 4 bases from V and 8 bases from J, leaving 15 bases between. The germline CDR1 and CDR2 sequences are LGHDT and YNNKEL (reference sequence). This CDR3 is CASSLSPRTYSPLHF. The CDR3 DNA reads as TGTGCCAGCAGCCTTTCGCCGAGAACGTATTCACCCCTCCACTTT.

The genes are TRBV14 and TRBJ2-5; D is perhaps TRBD2 (6 bases). Trimming stripped 4 bases from V and 8 bases from J, with 20 bases between. Germline V lookup: CDR1 SGHDN, CDR2 FVKESK. The length of the CDR3 is 15 residues. The DNA of the CDR3 is TGTGCCAGCAGCCTGTCGGGGGTGGCCGGAACAACCCAGTACTTC. Its translation is CASSLSGVAGTTQYF.

The chain couples TRBV5-1 to TRBJ1-3; TRBD1 aligns across 7 bases. The CDR3 runs to 14 residues. Per germline, CDR1 SGHRS and CDR2 YFSETQ. V dropped 4 bases and J dropped 3; count of bases not matched to a gene: 4. CDR3 sequence (DNA): TGCGCCAGCAGCCTGGGACAGCATGGAAACACCATATATTTT. This gives the protein CASSLGQHGNTIYF.

The V gene is TRBV3-1, the J gene TRBJ2-6, with D perhaps TRBD1 or TRBD2 (5 bases each). CDR1 LGHDT and CDR2 YNNKEL come from the germline V gene (reference sequence). Trimming shortened V by 6 bases and J by 0 bases, and 12 bases separated the two germline ends. The CDR3 runs to 16 residues. The CDR3: CASRKGRSSGANVLTF. The CDR3, as DNA: TGTGCCAGCAGAAAGGGACGGAGCTCTGGGGCCAACGTCCTGACTTTC.

V and J are TRBV29-1 and TRBJ1-2; the D is unclear. Germline-derived CDR1 and CDR2 are SQVTM and ANQGSEA. The CDR3 loop spans 11 amino acids. V was trimmed by 6 bases and J by 4 bases, leaving 9 bases between them. The CDR3 here is CSVQEAYGYTF. CDR3 nucleotide sequence: TGCAGCGTCCAGGAGGCCTATGGCTACACCTTC.

CDR3 DNA sequence: TGCAGTGCTATTGGGCAGCTCCAAGAGACCCAGTACTTC. Protein: CSAIGQLQETQYF. The J gene is TRBJ2-5, the V gene TRBV20-1; D not resolved. This CDR3 has 13 residues. Trimming removed 4 bases from V and 1 base from J, with 10 bases in between. Germline CDR1 and CDR2: DFQATT and SNEGSKA (reference sequence).

The chain recombines TRBV10-3 with TRBJ1-5; D is uncertain. CDR1 and CDR2 from the germline V gene are ENHRY and SYGVKD. CDR3 length: 14 residues. With 3 bases removed from V and 7 bases from J, the gap between germline ends came to 13 bases. The CDR3 sequence: CAISEVGTGQPQHF. CDR3 bases: TGTGCCATCAGTGAAGTGGGAACTGGGCAGCCCCAGCATTTT.

V usage is TRBV7-6 and J usage is TRBJ2-7, with TRBD2 as a possible D gene (5 bases). The germline V and J ends were trimmed by 4 bases and 2 bases, with 12 bases remaining between them. The CDR3 is made up of 14 amino acids. Germline lookup yields CDR1 SGHVS and CDR2 FNYEAQ. In nucleotides, the CDR3 is TGTGCCAGCAGCTCCGGGAAGGCCCCCTACGAGCAGTACTTC. Amino acids: CASSSGKAPYEQYF.